What follows are 27 T cell receptor beta chains derived from one specimen sequenced in a study of regulatory T cells in long-lasting Graves disease. Time point meaning: newly diagnosed GD, antithyroid drugs for less than 3 months. Construction of the TCR library relied on RNA isolated from PBMCs. CDR3 regions were amplified by Arm-PCR using iRepertoire HTBI primers to build TCR beta libraries. TCRdb processed the multiplex PCR reads anew with MiXCR; each CDR3 protein has one entry. The sample gives about 220,000 distinct CDR3 sequences, less than 20% of which show up once; roughly 10% is in the top ten. The same specimen was also included in a second study, on T cells in Graves' hyperthyroidism and ophthalmopathy.

The material sequenced was peripheral blood mononuclear cells (PBMCs), taken at new diagnosis, from a patient treated with antithyroid drugs. All receptors come from a woman aged 25-40 years with Graves disease.

This clonotype was found many times. Compared with germline, one end of the junction differs, possibly owing to a read error. This rearrangement joins TRBV7-7 to TRBJ2-3; 9 nucleotides agree with TRBD2. CDR1 is SSHAT and CDR2 is FNYEAQ in the germline V gene (reference sequence). CDR3 size: 14 residues. The CDR3 region is CASSLQGLAATQYF. CDR3 DNA sequence: TGTGCTAGCAGCTTACAGGGACTAGCAGCTACGCAGTATTTT.

Ten or more counts support this clonotype. The gene calls are TRBV29-1 and TRBJ2-7; D call uncertain. The CDR3 covers 11 residues. Germline-derived CDR1 and CDR2 are SQVTM and ANQGSEA. V was pared by 7 bases and J by 6 bases, with 13 bases between. The CDR3 here is CSGTWGGEQYF. CDR3 DNA sequence: TGCAGCGGCACATGGGGTGGCGAGCAGTACTTC.

The table lists this clonotype with many counts. This sequence joins TRBV12-3 or TRBV12-4 and TRBJ1-5, with D unclear. This CDR3 contains 12 residues. Trimming shortened V by 5 bases and J by 1 base, and 3 bases separated the two germline ends. The chain's CDR3 is CASSDSNQPQHF. CDR3 DNA: TGTGCCAGCAGTGACAGCAATCAGCCCCAGCATTTT.

V gene TRBV11-3 combines with J gene TRBJ2-1; TRBD2 is a possible D gene (5 bases). V was cut by 5 bases and J by 0 bases, with 11 bases left in between. Germline V gives CDR1 SGHNT, CDR2 YENEEA. The CDR3 is made up of 15 amino acids. CDR3 region: CASSTERSSYNEQFF. The CDR3 nucleotides are TGTGCCAGCAGCACCGAGCGGAGCTCCTACAATGAGCAGTTCTTC.

The V gene is TRBV27, the J gene TRBJ2-1, with TRBD2 matching 8 bases. The germline gives CDR1 MNHEY, CDR2 SMNVEV (reference sequence). The trim removed 6 bases at V and 4 bases at J, leaving 14 bases unmatched. The CDR3 covers 17 residues. The CDR3 DNA is TGTGCCAGCAGCAACCAAGGGGGGGCTAGCGGGTACAATGAGCAGTTCTTC. It codes for CASSNQGGASGYNEQFF.

The sample holds many counts of this clonotype. The chain employs TRBV28 and TRBJ2-1; a weak D match, TRBD1 (5 bases). V gave up 5 bases and J gave up 4 bases, with 18 bases separating them. CDR1 and CDR2 (germline): MDHEN, SYDVKM. The CDR3 loop spans 16 amino acids. DNA for the CDR3: TGTGCCAGCAGTCCCGTCAGGGAATTGGTATACAATGAGCAGTTCTTC. Translated: CASSPVRELVYNEQFF.

V and J are TRBV29-1 and TRBJ2-7; D may be TRBD1 (5 bases). Looked up from germline, CDR1 is SQVTM and CDR2 is ANQGSEA. This CDR3 is built from 15 residues. V was trimmed by 4 bases and J by 2 bases, leaving 18 bases between them. CDR3 protein: CSVANVGEGAYEQYF. In DNA form, the CDR3 reads TGCAGCGTTGCGAACGTAGGGGAAGGGGCCTACGAGCAGTACTTC.

This clonotype has a count of ten or more. V and J are TRBV28 and TRBJ1-1; possibly TRBD1 for D (5 bases). CDR1 MDHEN and CDR2 SYDVKM come from the germline V gene. This CDR3 region has 13 residues. V gave up 5 bases and J gave up 4 bases, with 11 bases separating them. The CDR3 region has the DNA TGTGCCAGCAGTCCCCGGGGGGGCACTGAAGCTTTCTTT. Translated, it gives CASSPRGGTEAFF. Full variable domain (rest looked up from reference TRBV28 and TRBJ1-1): DVKVTQSSRYLVKRTGEKVFLECVQDMDHENMFWYRQDPGLGLRLIYFSYDVKMKEKGDIPEGYSVSREKKERFSLILESASTNQTSMYLCASSPRGGTEAFFGQGTRLTVV.

In this sample, this clonotype turned up a few times. V gene TRBV15 combines with J gene TRBJ1-6; a possible D gene is TRBD1 (6 bases). V was clipped by 1 base and J by 0 bases, with 10 bases between them. The length of the CDR3 is 17 residues. Germline V gene data show CDR1 as LNHNV and CDR2 as YYDKDF (reference sequence). Here the CDR3 reads CATSRVRGSSYNSPLHF. The CDR3 nucleotides read TGTGCCACCAGCAGAGTGAGGGGGAGCTCCTATAATTCACCCCTCCACTTT.

The chain has TRBV19 and TRBJ1-1; 7 nucleotides align to TRBD1. V dropped 3 bases and J dropped 4; count of bases not matched to a gene: 8. Germline V gene lookup returns CDR1 LNHDA and CDR2 SQIVND (reference sequence). This CDR3 contains 15 residues. This CDR3 reads CASSILRGRSTEAFF. CDR3 bases: TGTGCCAGTAGTATCTTAAGGGGGCGAAGCACTGAAGCTTTCTTT.

The chain employs TRBV10-2 and TRBJ2-1, with D possibly being TRBD1 (5 bases). The CDR3 sequence is 18 residues long. V shed 6 bases and J shed 9 bases, with 30 bases lying between them. In germline, CDR1 is WSHSY, CDR2 SAAADI. In DNA, the CDR3 is TGCGCCAGCAGGCCGGTTTGGGGCAGGAATCCGACACGTACTGAGCAGTTCTTC. Protein sequence: CASRPVWGRNPTRTEQFF.

The rearrangement joins TRBV28 to TRBJ2-7; unclear D gene. V was clipped by 5 bases and J by 3 bases, with 20 bases between them. Germline V gene lookup returns CDR1 MDHEN and CDR2 SYDVKM. The CDR3 has 16 residues. CDR3 nucleotides: TGTGCCAGCAGTCCATCGCCCGCACGACACCTCTACGAGCAGTACTTC. This translates into CASSPSPARHLYEQYF.

The sample holds a few counts of this clonotype. A much larger clone is a single base away; this may be a read error. This is likely a read error, given that the CDR3 carries no conserved phenylalanine or tryptophan at its end. This chain joins TRBV9 and TRBJ1-1; D gene unclear. From germline, CDR1 is SGDLS and CDR2 YYNGEE. The CDR3 is 13 amino acids. V dropped 5 bases and J dropped 1 base, with 9 bases sitting between them. The CDR3: CASSTDSNTEAFS. Here the CDR3 DNA reads TGTGCCAGCAGTACTGATTCGAACACTGAAGCTTTCTCT.

This clonotype was found a few times. The V call is TRBV19, the J call TRBJ1-2, with 12 nucleotides matching TRBD1. V lost 8 bases and J lost 8; bases outside the gene matches: 9. This CDR3 has 14 residues. Germline CDR1 is LNHDA and CDR2 is SQIVND (reference sequence). In nucleotides, the CDR3 is TGTGCCAGTCCCCCGGGACAGGGGGCTAAAGGCTACACCTTC. It encodes CASPPGQGAKGYTF.

Here the CDR3 reads CASGQALLGYTF. CDR3 DNA: TGTGCCAGCGGACAGGCCCTGTTGGGCTACACCTTC. The J gene is TRBJ1-2, the V gene TRBV5-6; 7 bases are a match to TRBD1. Germline loops: CDR1 SGHDT, CDR2 YYEEEE. Unmatched junction bases numbered 8, after V lost 7 bases and J lost 8 bases. The CDR3 has 12 amino acids.

The CDR3 DNA follows: TGTGCCAGCAGCGGAACCGGGACAGGGGCCCACGAGCAGTACTTC. It is translated as CASSGTGTGAHEQYF. The rearrangement links TRBV28 to TRBJ2-5; 10 nucleotides line up with TRBD1. The DNA end favors TRBJ2-7, so the J call may be wrong. The CDR3 extends over 15 amino acids. Germline assignment: CDR1 MDHEN and CDR2 SYDVKM.

The CDR3 DNA follows: TGTGCCTGGAGTCTCGTAGGTGATTATGGAAACACCATATATTTT. Amino acids: CAWSLVGDYGNTIYF. The rearrangement uses TRBV30 and TRBJ1-3; the D is unclear. Germline CDR1 and CDR2: GTSNPN and SVGIG (reference sequence). Trimming removed 2 bases from V and 3 bases from J, with 14 bases in between. The CDR3 is 15 amino acids.

This clonotype was detected many times. The chain has TRBV7-9 and TRBJ1-4; D gene unclear. The CDR3 extends over 15 amino acids. V lost 3 bases and J lost 7, with 15 bases in between. Germline CDR1 and CDR2: SEHNR and FQNEAQ (reference sequence). Here the CDR3 DNA reads TGTGCCAGCAGCTTTTTACTTCCAGGACGTGAAAAACTGTTTTTT. This sequence encodes CASSFLLPGREKLFF. Using reference TRBV7-9 and TRBJ1-4 for the parts outside the CDR3, the full variable domain is DTGVSQNPRHKITKRGQNVTFRCDPISEHNRLYWYRQTLGQGPEFLTYFQNEAQLEKSRLLSDRFSAERPKGSFSTLEIQRTEQGDSAMYLCASSFLLPGREKLFFGSGTQLSVL.

This clonotype was seen repeatedly, ten times or more. The chain combines TRBV3-1 with TRBJ2-7; D is unclear. Germline-derived CDR1 and CDR2 are LGHDT and YNNKEL (reference sequence). The CDR3 covers 14 residues. Trimming took off 1 base at V and 2 bases at J, with 9 bases between the two ends. CDR3 sequence (DNA): TGTGCCAGCAGCCAAGCTTCAGGTACCTACGAGCAGTACTTC. Translation: CASSQASGTYEQYF.

This clonotype was found many times. V gene TRBV12-3 or TRBV12-4 combines with J gene TRBJ2-4; D might be TRBD2 (5 bases). This CDR3 is built from 14 residues. The V end was cut by 2 bases, the J end by 2 bases, with 7 bases between. In nucleotides, the CDR3 is TGTGCCAGCAGTTTACGGGGTACCAAAAACATTCAGTACTTC. Its translation: CASSLRGTKNIQYF.

This clonotype occurred many times. The chain carries TRBV20-1 and TRBJ1-5; D may be TRBD1 (6 bases). CDR1 is DFQATT and CDR2 is SNEGSKA in the germline V gene (reference sequence). Deletions cut 5 bases from V and 0 bases from J, with 14 bases between. The CDR3 contains 15 residues. CDR3 nucleotides: TGCAGTGCTCGACAGGTTGAGAATAGCAATCAGCCCCAGCATTTT. Protein sequence: CSARQVENSNQPQHF.

Comments on this clonotype: This may be a read error, as it is one base from a much larger clone. V gene TRBV20-1 combines with J gene TRBJ2-3; a weak D match, TRBD2 (7 bases). Germline CDR1 is DFQATT and CDR2 is SNEGSKA (reference sequence). The CDR3 has 15 residues. CDR3 sequence reads: CSARSGTISTDTRYF. DNA for the CDR3: TGCAGTGCTAGAAGCGGGACAATTAGCACAGATACGCGGTATTTT.

This clonotype was counted ten times or more. J is TRBJ1-1 and V is TRBV30; a weak D match, TRBD1 (5 bases). The V gene's germline CDR1 is GTSNPN and CDR2 SVGIG (reference sequence). The CDR3 loop spans 14 amino acids. Trimming took off 4 bases at V and 1 base at J, with 13 bases between the two ends. The DNA of the CDR3 is TGTGCCTGGACCCCCTGGGGCGGGAACACTGAAGCTTTCTTT. It specifies CAWTPWGGNTEAFF.

This clonotype appeared a few times. The V call is TRBV6-1, the J call TRBJ1-1; the D is unclear. V gave up 4 bases and J gave up 4 bases, with 1 base separating them. The CDR3 has 10 amino acids. From germline, CDR1 is MNHNS and CDR2 SASEGT. The CDR3 region is CASSATEAFF. CDR3 sequence (DNA): TGTGCCAGCAGTGCCACTGAAGCTTTCTTT.

This clonotype was observed a handful of times. The V and J genes are TRBV27 and TRBJ1-3, with D possibly TRBD1 on 5 matching bases. This CDR3 is 16 amino acids long. Germline V CDR1 and CDR2: MNHEY, SMNVEV (reference sequence). Between the trimmed V and J ends, which lost 5 bases and 3 bases, there was a span of 17 bases. Here the CDR3 reads CASSRNLAGLGNTIYF. CDR3 coding DNA: TGTGCCAGCAGTCGTAACCTAGCGGGACTTGGAAACACCATATATTTT.

This clonotype showed up just a few times. With a much larger clone just one base away, this may be a read error. This sequence joins TRBV7-8 and TRBJ2-4; either TRBD1 or TRBD2 may fit D (5 bases each). The germline CDR1 and CDR2 sequences are SGHVS and FQNEAQ. V dropped 1 base and J dropped 1 base, with 5 bases sitting between them. There are 14 residues in the CDR3. CDR3 protein: CASSLGGAKNIQYF. CDR3 coding DNA: TGTGCCAGCAGCTTAGGGGGGGCCAAAAACATTCAGTACTTC. Complete variable domain (other parts from reference TRBV7-8 and TRBJ2-4): GAGVSQSPRYKVAKRGQDVALRCDPISGHVSLFWYQQALGQGPEFLTYFQNEAQLDKSGLPSDRFFAERPEGSVSTLKIQRTQQEDSAVYLCASSLGGAKNIQYFGAGTRLSVL.

In this sample, this clonotype turned up many times. The chain links TRBV18 to TRBJ1-2; D gene ambiguous. This CDR3 comprises 13 residues. Germline V CDR1 and CDR2: KGHSH, LQKENI. The ends were cut back, 2 bases at V and 4 bases at J, with 8 bases in the middle. The chain's CDR3 is CASSPRSGYGYTF. In DNA, the CDR3 is TGTGCCAGCTCACCAAGGTCCGGCTATGGCTACACCTTC. Combining the CDR3 with reference TRBV18 and TRBJ1-2 gives the whole variable domain NAGVMQNPRHLVRRRGQEARLRCSPMKGHSHVYWYRQLPEEGLKFMVYLQKENIIDESGMPKERFSAEFPKEGPSILRIQQVVRGDSAAYFCASSPRSGYGYTFGSGTRLTVV.